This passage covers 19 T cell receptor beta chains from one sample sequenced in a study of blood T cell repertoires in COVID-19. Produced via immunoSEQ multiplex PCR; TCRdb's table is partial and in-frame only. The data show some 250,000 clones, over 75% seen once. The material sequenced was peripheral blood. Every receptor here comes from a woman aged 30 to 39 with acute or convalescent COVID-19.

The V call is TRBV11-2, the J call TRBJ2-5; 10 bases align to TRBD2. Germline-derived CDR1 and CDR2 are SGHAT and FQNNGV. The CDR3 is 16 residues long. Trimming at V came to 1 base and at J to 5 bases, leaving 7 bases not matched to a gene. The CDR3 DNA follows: TGTGCCAGCAGCTTAGGGCTAGCGGGAGAAACCGAGACCCAGTACTTC. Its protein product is CASSLGLAGETETQYF.

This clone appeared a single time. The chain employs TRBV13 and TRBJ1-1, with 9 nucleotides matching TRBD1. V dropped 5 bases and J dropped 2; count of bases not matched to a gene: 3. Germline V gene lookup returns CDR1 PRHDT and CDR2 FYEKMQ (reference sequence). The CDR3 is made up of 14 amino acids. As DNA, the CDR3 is TGTGCCAGCAGCCGGGACAGGGTTAACACTGAAGCTTTCTTT. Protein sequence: CASSRDRVNTEAFF.

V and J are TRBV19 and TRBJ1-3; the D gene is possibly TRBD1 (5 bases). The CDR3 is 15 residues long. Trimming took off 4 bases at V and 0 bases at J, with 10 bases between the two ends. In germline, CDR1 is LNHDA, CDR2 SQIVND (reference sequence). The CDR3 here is CASSTTVLSGNTIYF. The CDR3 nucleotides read TGTGCCAGTAGTACGACAGTGCTCTCTGGAAACACCATATATTTT.

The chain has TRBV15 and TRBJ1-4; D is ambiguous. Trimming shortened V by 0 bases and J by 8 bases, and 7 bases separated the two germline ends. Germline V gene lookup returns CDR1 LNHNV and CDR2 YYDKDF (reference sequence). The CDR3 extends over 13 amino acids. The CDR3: CATSRDQTEKLFF. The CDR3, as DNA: TGTGCCACCAGCAGAGATCAGACAGAAAAACTGTTTTTT.

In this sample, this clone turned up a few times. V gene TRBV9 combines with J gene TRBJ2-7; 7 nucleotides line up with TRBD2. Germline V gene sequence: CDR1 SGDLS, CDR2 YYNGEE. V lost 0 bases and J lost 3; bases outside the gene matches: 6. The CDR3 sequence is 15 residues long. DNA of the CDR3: TGTGCCAGCAGCGTAGGGCGCGGGAGCAACTACGAGCAGTACTTC. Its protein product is CASSVGRGSNYEQYF. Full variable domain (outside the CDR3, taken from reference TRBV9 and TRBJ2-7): DSGVTQTPKHLITATGQRVTLRCSPRSGDLSVYWYQQSLDQGLQFLIQYYNGEERAKGNILERFSAQQFPDLHSELNLSSLELGDSALYFCASSVGRGSNYEQYFGPGTRLTVT.

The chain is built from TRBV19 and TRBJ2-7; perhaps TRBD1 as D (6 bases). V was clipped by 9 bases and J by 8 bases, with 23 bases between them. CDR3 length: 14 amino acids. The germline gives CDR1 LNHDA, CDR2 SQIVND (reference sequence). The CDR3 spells CAREHPDSTTQQYF. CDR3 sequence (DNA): TGTGCCAGAGAGCACCCGGACAGCACTACGCAGCAGTACTTC.

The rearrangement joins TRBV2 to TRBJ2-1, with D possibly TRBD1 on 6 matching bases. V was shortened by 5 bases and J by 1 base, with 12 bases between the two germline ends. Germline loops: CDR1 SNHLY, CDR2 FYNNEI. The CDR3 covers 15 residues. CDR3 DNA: TGTGCCAGCAGTCCCAGGGGTTCTTCCTACAATGAGCAGTTCTTC. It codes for CASSPRGSSYNEQFF.

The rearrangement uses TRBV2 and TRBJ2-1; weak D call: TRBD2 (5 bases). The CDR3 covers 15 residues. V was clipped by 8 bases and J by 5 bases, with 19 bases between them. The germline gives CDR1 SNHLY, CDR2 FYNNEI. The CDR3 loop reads CASPRGQAEHNEQFF. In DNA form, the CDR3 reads TGTGCCAGCCCCCGAGGGCAGGCAGAACACAATGAGCAGTTCTTC.

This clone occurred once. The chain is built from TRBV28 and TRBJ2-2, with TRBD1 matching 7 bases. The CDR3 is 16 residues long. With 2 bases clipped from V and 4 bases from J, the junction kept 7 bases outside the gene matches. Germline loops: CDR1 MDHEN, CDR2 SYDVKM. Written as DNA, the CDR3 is TGTGCCAGCAGTTTAGGGACAGCCGCGGGCACCGGGGAGCTGTTTTTT. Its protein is CASSLGTAAGTGELFF. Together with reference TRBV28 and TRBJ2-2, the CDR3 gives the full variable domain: DVKVTQSSRYLVKRTGEKVFLECVQDMDHENMFWYRQDPGLGLRLIYFSYDVKMKEKGDIPEGYSVSREKKERFSLILESASTNQTSMYLCASSLGTAAGTGELFFGEGSRLTVL.

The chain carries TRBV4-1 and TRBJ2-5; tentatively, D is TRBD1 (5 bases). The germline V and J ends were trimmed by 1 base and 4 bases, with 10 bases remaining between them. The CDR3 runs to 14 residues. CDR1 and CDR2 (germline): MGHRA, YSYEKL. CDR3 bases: TGCGCCAGCAGCCAAGTCCTGGGGCGAGAGACCCAGTACTTC. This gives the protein CASSQVLGRETQYF.

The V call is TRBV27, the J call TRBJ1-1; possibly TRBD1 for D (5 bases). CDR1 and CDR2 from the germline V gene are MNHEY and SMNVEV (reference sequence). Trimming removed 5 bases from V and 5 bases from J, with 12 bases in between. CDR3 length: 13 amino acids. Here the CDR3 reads CASSPRQTTEAFF. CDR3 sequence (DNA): TGTGCCAGCAGTCCCCGACAGACTACTGAAGCTTTCTTT.

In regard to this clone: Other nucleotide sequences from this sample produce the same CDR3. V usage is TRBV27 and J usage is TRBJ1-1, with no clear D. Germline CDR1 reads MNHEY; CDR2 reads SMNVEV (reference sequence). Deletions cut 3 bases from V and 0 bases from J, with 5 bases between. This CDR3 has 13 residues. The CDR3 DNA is TGTGCCAGCAGTTTGACTGTGAACACTGAAGCTTTCTTT. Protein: CASSLTVNTEAFF.

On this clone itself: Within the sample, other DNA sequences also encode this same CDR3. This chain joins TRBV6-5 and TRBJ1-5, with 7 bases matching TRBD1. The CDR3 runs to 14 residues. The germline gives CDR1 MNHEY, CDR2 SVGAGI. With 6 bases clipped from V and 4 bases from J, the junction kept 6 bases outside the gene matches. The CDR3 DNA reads TGTGCCAGCAGGCGGACAGGTCGAAATCAGCCCCAGCATTTT. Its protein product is CASRRTGRNQPQHF.

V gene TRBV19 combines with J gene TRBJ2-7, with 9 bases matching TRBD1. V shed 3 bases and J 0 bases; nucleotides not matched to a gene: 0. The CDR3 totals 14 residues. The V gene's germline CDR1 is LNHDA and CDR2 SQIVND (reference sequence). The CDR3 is CASSMTGGSYEQYF. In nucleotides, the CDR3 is TGTGCCAGTAGTATGACAGGGGGCTCCTACGAGCAGTACTTC.

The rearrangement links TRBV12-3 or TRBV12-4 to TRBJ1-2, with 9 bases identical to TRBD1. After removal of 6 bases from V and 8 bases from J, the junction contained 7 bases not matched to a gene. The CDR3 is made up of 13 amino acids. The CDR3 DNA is TGTGCCAGCAGCCGGGACAGGGCGAACGGCTACACCTTC. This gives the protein CASSRDRANGYTF.

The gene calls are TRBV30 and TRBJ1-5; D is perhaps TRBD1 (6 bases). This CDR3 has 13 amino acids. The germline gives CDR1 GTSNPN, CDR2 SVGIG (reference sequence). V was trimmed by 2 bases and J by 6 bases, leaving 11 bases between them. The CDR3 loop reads CAWSTGPGQPQHF. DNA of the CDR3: TGTGCCTGGAGTACAGGGCCGGGTCAGCCCCAGCATTTT.

CDR3 nucleotides: TGTGCCAGCAGTGGAGGACAGGGGGCGAACTATGGCTACACCTTC. Its protein product is CASSGGQGANYGYTF. The gene calls are TRBV2 and TRBJ1-2; TRBD1 agrees at 11 bases. After removal of 4 bases from V and 2 bases from J, the junction contained 3 bases not matched to a gene. Germline CDR1 is SNHLY and CDR2 is FYNNEI. This CDR3 has 15 amino acids.

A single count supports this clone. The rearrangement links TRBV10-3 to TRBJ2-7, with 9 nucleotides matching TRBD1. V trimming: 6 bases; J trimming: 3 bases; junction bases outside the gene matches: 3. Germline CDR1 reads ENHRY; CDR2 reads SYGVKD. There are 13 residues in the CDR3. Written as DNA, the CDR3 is TGTGCCATCAGAGACAGGGGGGTCTACGAGCAGTACTTC. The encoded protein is CAIRDRGVYEQYF.

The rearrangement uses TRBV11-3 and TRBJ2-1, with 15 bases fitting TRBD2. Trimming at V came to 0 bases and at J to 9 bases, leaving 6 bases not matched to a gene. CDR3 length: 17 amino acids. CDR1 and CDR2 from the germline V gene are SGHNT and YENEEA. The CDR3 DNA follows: TGTGCCAGCAGCTTAGAAATGGGACTAGCGGGAGGTGGTGAGCAGTTCTTC. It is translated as CASSLEMGLAGGGEQFF.